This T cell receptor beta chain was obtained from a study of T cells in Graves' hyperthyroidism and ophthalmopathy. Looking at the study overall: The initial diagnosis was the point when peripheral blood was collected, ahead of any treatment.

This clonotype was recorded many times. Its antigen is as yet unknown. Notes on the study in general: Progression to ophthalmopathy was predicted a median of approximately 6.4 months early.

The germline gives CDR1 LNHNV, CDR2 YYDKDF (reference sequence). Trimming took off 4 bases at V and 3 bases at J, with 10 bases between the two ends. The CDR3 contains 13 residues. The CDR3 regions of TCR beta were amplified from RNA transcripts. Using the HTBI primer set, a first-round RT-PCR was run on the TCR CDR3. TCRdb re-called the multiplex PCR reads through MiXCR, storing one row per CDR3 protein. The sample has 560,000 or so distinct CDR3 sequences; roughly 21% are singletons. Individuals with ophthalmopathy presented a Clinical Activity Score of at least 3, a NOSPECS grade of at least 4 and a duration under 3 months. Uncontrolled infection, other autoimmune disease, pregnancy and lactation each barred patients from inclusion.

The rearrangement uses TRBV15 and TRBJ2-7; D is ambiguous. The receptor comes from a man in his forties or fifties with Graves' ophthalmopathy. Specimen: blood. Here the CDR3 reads CATSKIVGYEQYF. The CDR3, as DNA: TGTGCCACCAGCAAAATCGTGGGCTACGAGCAGTACTTC.